Listed below are T cell receptor beta chains from one sample, sequenced in a study of T cells in Graves' hyperthyroidism and ophthalmopathy. Each CDR3 protein is one row after TCRdb ran MiXCR on the multiplex PCR reads. The repertoire holds 270,000 or so distinct CDR3 sequences, with 20% to 30% as singletons. Input material: blood. Every receptor here comes from a man aged 35 to 55 with Graves' hyperthyroidism that later progressed to Graves' ophthalmopathy. The CDR3 runs from the conserved cysteine through the conserved F or W. The D gene is left open where the match is weak. Size tells how often a clone was seen (once, few, many) or the class of an expanded clone, and some rows leave it out.

j_call: TRBJ1-1; clone_size: many; d_call: TRBD1; v_call: TRBV3-1; cdr3_nt: TGTGCCAGCAGCCAAGGGACAGGAGGCGACACTGAAGCTTTCTTT; cdr3_aa: CASSQGTGGDTEAFF
j_call: TRBJ1-2; clone_size: .; d_call: .; v_call: TRBV12-3/TRBV12-4; cdr3_nt: TGTGCCAGCAGAGACGATGGGACGGACTATGGCTACACCTTC; cdr3_aa: CASRDDGTDYGYTF
j_call: TRBJ2-5; clone_size: .; d_call: .; v_call: TRBV7-2; cdr3_nt: TGTGCCAGCAGCAAATTACAGACCCAGTACTTC; cdr3_aa: CASSKLQTQYF
j_call: TRBJ2-4; clone_size: many; d_call: .; v_call: TRBV7-8; cdr3_nt: TGTGCCAGCAGCCGCAGGGGGGAGGCCAAAAACATTCAGTACTTC; cdr3_aa: CASSRRGEAKNIQYF
j_call: TRBJ2-2; clone_size: many; d_call: TRBD1; v_call: TRBV12-3/TRBV12-4; cdr3_nt: TGTGCCAGCAGAGGGACAGGGGGAGACACCGGGGAGCTGTTTTTT; cdr3_aa: CASRGTGGDTGELFF
j_call: TRBJ2-2; clone_size: many; d_call: .; v_call: TRBV7-9; cdr3_nt: TGTGCCAGCAGCCCAGGGCTGGGCACCGGGGAGCTGTTTTTT; cdr3_aa: CASSPGLGTGELFF
j_call: TRBJ1-2; clone_size: .; d_call: .; v_call: TRBV28; cdr3_nt: TGTGCCAGCAGTGGGTCCATCCTTAACTATGGCTACACCTTC; cdr3_aa: CASSGSILNYGYTF
j_call: TRBJ2-7; clone_size: many; d_call: .; v_call: TRBV5-1; cdr3_nt: TGCGCCAGCAGCTTGGCCTTCAAGTCCTACGAGCAGTACTTC; cdr3_aa: CASSLAFKSYEQYF
j_call: TRBJ2-2; clone_size: many; d_call: .; v_call: TRBV10-3; cdr3_nt: TGTGCCATCAGTACGCCCCGGCAGGGGAACACCGGGGAGCTGTTTTTT; cdr3_aa: CAISTPRQGNTGELFF
j_call: TRBJ2-7; clone_size: .; d_call: .; v_call: TRBV29-1; cdr3_nt: TGCAGCGCAAGAGGCGTTTCCTACGAGCAGTACTTC; cdr3_aa: CSARGVSYEQYF
j_call: TRBJ2-5; clone_size: many; d_call: .; v_call: TRBV3-1; cdr3_nt: TGTGCCAGCAGCCAACTGTCTGTTAAAGAGACCCAGTACTTC; cdr3_aa: CASSQLSVKETQYF
j_call: TRBJ2-4; clone_size: many; d_call: .; v_call: TRBV7-9; cdr3_nt: TGTGCCAGCAGCCCAGAAGCCCCTACGGGAGTGGCCAAAAACATTCAGTACTTC; cdr3_aa: CASSPEAPTGVAKNIQYF
j_call: TRBJ2-2; clone_size: many; d_call: TRBD2; v_call: TRBV12-3/TRBV12-4; cdr3_nt: TGTGCCAGCAGCCGACTAGCGGGAGGGACCGGGGAGCTGTTTTTT; cdr3_aa: CASSRLAGGTGELFF
j_call: TRBJ1-5; clone_size: many; d_call: TRBD1; v_call: TRBV10-3; cdr3_nt: TGTGCCATCAGTGGGACAGGGGGCGGTCAGCCCCAGCATTTT; cdr3_aa: CAISGTGGGQPQHF
j_call: TRBJ1-2; clone_size: .; d_call: .; v_call: TRBV27; cdr3_nt: TGTGCCAGCAGGGACATGGGCGGGGGAGGATATGGCTACACCTTC; cdr3_aa: CASRDMGGGGYGYTF
j_call: TRBJ1-5; clone_size: .; d_call: TRBD1; v_call: TRBV10-3; cdr3_nt: TGTGCCATCAGTGAAGGACAGGGGGCCAATCAGCCCCAGCATTTT; cdr3_aa: CAISEGQGANQPQHF
j_call: TRBJ2-7; clone_size: many; d_call: .; v_call: TRBV4-1; cdr3_nt: TGCGCCAGCAGCCAAGATCAGACGCGATACGAGCAGTACTTC; cdr3_aa: CASSQDQTRYEQYF
j_call: TRBJ2-7; clone_size: few; d_call: TRBD2; v_call: TRBV6-1; cdr3_nt: TGTGCCAGCAACCGGAACCGACTAGCGGGTTCCTACGAGCAGTACTTC; cdr3_aa: CASNRNRLAGSYEQYF
j_call: TRBJ1-5; clone_size: many; d_call: .; v_call: TRBV5-6; cdr3_nt: TGTGCCAGCAGCTTGGGGACGGGGGGGCTGGGCAATCAGCCCCAGCATTTT; cdr3_aa: CASSLGTGGLGNQPQHF
j_call: TRBJ2-2; clone_size: many; d_call: .; v_call: TRBV12-3/TRBV12-4; cdr3_nt: TGTGCCAGTTTACGCATTGAGGGAAACACCGGGGAGCTGTTTTTT; cdr3_aa: CASLRIEGNTGELFF
j_call: TRBJ2-7; clone_size: .; d_call: .; v_call: TRBV6-2/TRBV6-3; cdr3_nt: TGTGCCAGCAGTACGGGGGACATGAGGTACGAGCAGTACTTC; cdr3_aa: CASSTGDMRYEQYF
j_call: TRBJ1-1; clone_size: many; d_call: .; v_call: TRBV5-1; cdr3_nt: TGCGCCAGCAGCTTGGACCATGAAGCTTTCTTT; cdr3_aa: CASSLDHEAFF
j_call: TRBJ2-6; clone_size: many; d_call: .; v_call: TRBV5-1; cdr3_nt: TGCGCCAGCAGCCCCACCCCCTCTGGGGCCAACGTCCTGACTTTC; cdr3_aa: CASSPTPSGANVLTF
j_call: TRBJ2-7; clone_size: .; d_call: TRBD2; v_call: TRBV6-5; cdr3_nt: TGTGCCAGCAGTTACGGGGGGACTACCTACGAGCAGTACTTC; cdr3_aa: CASSYGGTTYEQYF
j_call: TRBJ2-7; clone_size: many; d_call: .; v_call: TRBV19; cdr3_nt: TGTGCCAGTAGTATCAGGGGCGAGGAGCAGTACTTC; cdr3_aa: CASSIRGEEQYF
j_call: TRBJ2-5; clone_size: few; d_call: .; v_call: TRBV7-2; cdr3_nt: TGTGCCAGCAGCTACCTGGGGGGGCCCCAAGAGACCCAGTACTTC; cdr3_aa: CASSYLGGPQETQYF
j_call: TRBJ2-2; clone_size: many; d_call: .; v_call: TRBV11-2; cdr3_nt: TGTGCCAGCAGCTTAGTTTGGTTTTATACCGGGGAGCTGTTTTTT; cdr3_aa: CASSLVWFYTGELFF
j_call: TRBJ1-5; clone_size: few; d_call: .; v_call: TRBV6-2/TRBV6-3; cdr3_nt: TGTGCCAGCAGTTACTCGACAGTACATGGGCCCCAGCATTTT; cdr3_aa: CASSYSTVHGPQHF
j_call: TRBJ2-7; clone_size: few; d_call: TRBD2; v_call: TRBV29-1; cdr3_nt: TGCAGCGTTAGTACAACTAGCGGATCCTACGAGCAGTACTTC; cdr3_aa: CSVSTTSGSYEQYF
j_call: TRBJ2-5; clone_size: many; d_call: TRBD2; v_call: TRBV12-3/TRBV12-4; cdr3_nt: TGTGCCAGCAGAAAGACTAGCTCCGGGAAAGAGACCCAGTACTTC; cdr3_aa: CASRKTSSGKETQYF
j_call: TRBJ2-2; clone_size: many; d_call: TRBD1; v_call: TRBV7-3; cdr3_nt: TGTGCCAGCAGCACGACAGGGGCCGGGGAGCTGTTTTTT; cdr3_aa: CASSTTGAGELFF
j_call: TRBJ1-1; clone_size: many; d_call: TRBD1; v_call: TRBV11-2; cdr3_nt: TGTGCCAGCAACTTATTGACAGGGGACCCGAACACTGAAGCTTTCTTT; cdr3_aa: CASNLLTGDPNTEAFF
j_call: TRBJ1-1; clone_size: many; d_call: TRBD1; v_call: TRBV3-1; cdr3_nt: TGTGCCAGCAGCCAAGAGAAAACAGGGGTTTGGATGAACACTGAAGCTTTCTTT; cdr3_aa: CASSQEKTGVWMNTEAFF
j_call: TRBJ1-1; clone_size: many; d_call: .; v_call: TRBV12-3/TRBV12-4; cdr3_nt: TGTGCCAGCAGCGACAATTCAAACACTGAAGCTTTCTTT; cdr3_aa: CASSDNSNTEAFF
j_call: TRBJ2-4; clone_size: many; d_call: .; v_call: TRBV20-1; cdr3_nt: TGCAGTGCTAGAGAAACGGACTCTAGAGTGTACTTC; cdr3_aa: CSARETDSRVYF
j_call: TRBJ1-5; clone_size: .; d_call: TRBD1; v_call: TRBV20-1; cdr3_nt: TGCAGTGCTGGACAGGGGGCAAATCAGCCCCAGCATTTT; cdr3_aa: CSAGQGANQPQHF
j_call: TRBJ1-2; clone_size: many; d_call: .; v_call: TRBV12-3/TRBV12-4; cdr3_nt: TGTGCCAGCAGCCAACAGGGATATGGCTACACCTTC; cdr3_aa: CASSQQGYGYTF
j_call: TRBJ1-1; clone_size: many; d_call: .; v_call: TRBV3-1; cdr3_nt: TGTGCCAGCAGTCCAGAGGCAGGCACTGAAGCTTTCTTT; cdr3_aa: CASSPEAGTEAFF
j_call: TRBJ2-7; clone_size: many; d_call: .; v_call: TRBV18; cdr3_nt: TGTGCCAGCTCACCAGGGGTGGACTCCTACGAGCAGTACTTC; cdr3_aa: CASSPGVDSYEQYF
j_call: TRBJ2-7; clone_size: many; d_call: TRBD1; v_call: TRBV4-1; cdr3_nt: TGCGCCAGCAGCCAAGATCGGGACAGGGGGTCCCCCCAGTACTTC; cdr3_aa: CASSQDRDRGSPQYF
j_call: TRBJ1-1; clone_size: .; d_call: .; v_call: TRBV12-3/TRBV12-4; cdr3_nt: TGTGCCAGCAGTTTAGTGGGTTTCACTGAAGCTTTCTTT; cdr3_aa: CASSLVGFTEAFF
j_call: TRBJ1-5; clone_size: .; d_call: TRBD1; v_call: TRBV20-1; cdr3_nt: TGCAGTGCTAGATCGACAGGGAGGCAGCCCCAGCATTTT; cdr3_aa: CSARSTGRQPQHF
j_call: TRBJ1-5; clone_size: .; d_call: .; v_call: TRBV12-3/TRBV12-4; cdr3_nt: TGTGGCAGCAGGTGGGGTCGTCAGCCAGGTCAGCCCCAGCATTTT; cdr3_aa: CGSRWGRQPGQPQHF
j_call: TRBJ2-7; clone_size: many; d_call: .; v_call: TRBV30; cdr3_nt: TGTGCCTGCGGCCGGGACACTCTTGCGGGAGAGCAGTACTTC; cdr3_aa: CACGRDTLAGEQYF
j_call: TRBJ2-5; clone_size: many; d_call: TRBD2; v_call: TRBV29-1; cdr3_nt: TGCAGCGTTTCCCAAACTAGCGGGAGAGAGACCCAGTACTTC; cdr3_aa: CSVSQTSGRETQYF
j_call: TRBJ2-2; clone_size: many; d_call: .; v_call: TRBV7-3; cdr3_nt: TGTGCCAGCAGCAAATCCACCGGGGAGCTGTTTTTT; cdr3_aa: CASSKSTGELFF
j_call: TRBJ2-4; clone_size: many; d_call: .; v_call: TRBV6-1; cdr3_nt: TGTGCCAGCAGTGAACGGACAGTACTAGCCAAAAACATTCAGTACTTC; cdr3_aa: CASSERTVLAKNIQYF
j_call: TRBJ2-7; clone_size: .; d_call: .; v_call: TRBV20-1; cdr3_nt: TGCAGTGCTTTATGGAGCTCCTACGAGCAGTACTTC; cdr3_aa: CSALWSSYEQYF
j_call: TRBJ1-5; clone_size: many; d_call: .; v_call: TRBV18; cdr3_nt: TGTGCCAGCTCACTACTACAGGGAGGGGATCAGCCCCAGCATTTT; cdr3_aa: CASSLLQGGDQPQHF
j_call: TRBJ2-7; clone_size: .; d_call: TRBD2; v_call: TRBV20-1; cdr3_nt: TGCAGTGCTCATCCCGGGACTAGCTACGAGCAGTACTTC; cdr3_aa: CSAHPGTSYEQYF